The text below deals with one T cell receptor beta chain. The target antigen is unknown. Trimming pared 5 bases from V and 4 bases from J, leaving 15 bases between. Germline-derived CDR1 and CDR2 are SEHNR and FQNEAQ (reference sequence). The CDR3 is 15 residues long. Here immunoSEQ multiplex PCR was the method, and the copy in TCRdb shows in-frame clones only, minus some. This sample has 120,000 to 150,000 clones, with 85% to 95% found just once. The data were obtained in a study of T cell responses to AZD1222 COVID-19 vaccine. Study observations and caveats: White British donors predominated, females outnumbered males, and clonal diversity was possibly underestimated. Reportedly, nearly half of unique spike TCRs recognized epitopes outside B.1.351/B.1.1.7 mutations.

Sequenced here: peripheral blood, sampled on day 0 of AZD1222 vaccination. The genes are TRBV7-9 and TRBJ2-1; D unclear. The origin of this receptor is an adult in good health. The CDR3 sequence: CASSPSYPPYNEQFF. For the CDR3, the DNA is TGTGCCAGCAGCCCATCCTACCCACCATACAATGAGCAGTTCTTC.